This T cell receptor beta chain stems from a study of blood T cell repertoires in COVID-19. Study background: Samples taken during acute and convalescent COVID-19 were collected in the United States, Italy and Spain. In each case, the material was cDNA or gDNA derived from T cells, B-cell-depleted T cells, or PBMCs.

How the authors handled the data: Estimates of nucleated cell counts were drawn from the amplification of reference gene primers. Sequenced by immunoSEQ multiplex PCR; TCRdb stores in-frame clones only, minus some. The V and J calls and clone size were taken over from that table, and D and trimming were inferred from the DNA. The sample holds roughly 220,000 clones, roughly nine tenths seen once. The V gene lost 4 bases and the J gene lost 1 base, with 11 bases spanning the gap. Germline CDR1 is SGDLS and CDR2 is YYNGEE. The CDR3 runs 15 residues. Seattle cases were enrolled at active infection and followed longitudinally.

V is TRBV9 and J is TRBJ1-4; maybe TRBD1 (5 bases). The source material was peripheral blood. This TCR was sampled from a woman between 45 and 65 years old with COVID-19, enrolled during active disease. CDR3 protein: CASSPQGGTNEKLFF. CDR3 nucleotides: TGTGCCAGCAGCCCCCAGGGAGGAACTAATGAAAAACTGTTTTTT.